These T cell receptor beta chains were read from a single sample in a study of CD8 T cells in Susac syndrome. One entry per CDR3 protein results from TCRdb running MiXCR on the immunoSEQ multiplex PCR reads. The table lists about 280,000 distinct CDR3 sequences, about 88% of them singletons. Sequenced material: CD8+ T cells from PBMCs. Receptor source: a human donor with multiple sclerosis. The CDR3 runs from the conserved cysteine through the conserved F or W. The D gene is left open where the match is weak. The size entry is marked missing in some rows and otherwise reads once, few, many or a size class.

CDR3 protein: CASRQGYTGELFF
CDR3 DNA: TGTGCCAGTAGGCAGGGATACACCGGGGAGCTGTTTTTT
J gene: TRBJ2-2
V gene: TRBV19
D gene: NA
clone size: NA

CDR3 protein: CASSLGEEGGEKLFF
CDR3 DNA: TGTGCCAGCAGCTTGGGTGAGGAGGGTGGCGAAAAACTGTTTTTT
J gene: TRBJ1-4
V gene: TRBV5-4
D gene: NA
clone size: once

CDR3 protein: CASSELAGRQPQHF
CDR3 DNA: TGTGCCAGCAGTGAACTGGCAGGGAGGCAGCCCCAGCATTTT
J gene: TRBJ1-5
V gene: TRBV2
D gene: NA
clone size: NA

CDR3 protein: CATSGLAGAEQYF
CDR3 DNA: TGTGCCACCAGCGGACTAGCGGGAGCCGAGCAGTACTTC
J gene: TRBJ2-7
V gene: TRBV24-1
D gene: TRBD2
clone size: NA

CDR3 protein: CASSGNGAAQETQYF
CDR3 DNA: TGTGCCAGCAGTGGGAATGGAGCCGCACAAGAGACCCAGTACTTC
J gene: TRBJ2-5
V gene: TRBV11-2
D gene: NA
clone size: NA

CDR3 protein: CASTEGGNYEQYF
CDR3 DNA: TGTGCCAGCACCGAGGGGGGTAACTACGAGCAGTACTTC
J gene: TRBJ2-7
V gene: TRBV2
D gene: NA
clone size: NA

CDR3 protein: CASSQLGRGGEQFF
CDR3 DNA: TGCGCCAGCAGCCAACTAGGGAGGGGGGGAGAGCAGTTCTTC
J gene: TRBJ2-1
V gene: TRBV4-1
D gene: NA
clone size: NA

CDR3 protein: CATSDSGRKSPNYGYTF
CDR3 DNA: TGTGCCACCAGTGATTCAGGTCGCAAGTCACCTAACTATGGCTACACCTTC
J gene: TRBJ1-2
V gene: TRBV24-1
D gene: NA
clone size: NA

CDR3 protein: CASNEGRARGYEQYF
CDR3 DNA: TGTGCCAGCAATGAGGGCAGGGCGCGGGGCTACGAGCAGTACTTC
J gene: TRBJ2-7
V gene: TRBV28
D gene: NA
clone size: NA

CDR3 protein: CASSAGTSGYYEQYF
CDR3 DNA: TGTGCCAGCAGCGCTGGGACTAGCGGATACTACGAGCAGTACTTC
J gene: TRBJ2-7
V gene: TRBV9
D gene: TRBD2
clone size: NA

CDR3 protein: CASSRFNYGYTF
CDR3 DNA: TGTGCCAGCAGTCGGTTCAACTATGGCTACACCTTC
J gene: TRBJ1-2
V gene: TRBV27
D gene: NA
clone size: NA

CDR3 protein: CSVEFSGRAYNEQFF
CDR3 DNA: TGCAGCGTTGAGTTCAGCGGGAGGGCCTACAATGAGCAGTTCTTC
J gene: TRBJ2-1
V gene: TRBV29-1
D gene: TRBD2
clone size: once

CDR3 protein: CASKGDTLELFF
CDR3 DNA: TGTGCCAGTAAGGGGGACACCCTCGAGCTGTTTTTT
J gene: TRBJ2-2
V gene: TRBV19
D gene: NA
clone size: NA

CDR3 protein: CASSQVPSGPYNEQFF
CDR3 DNA: TGCGCCAGCAGCCAAGTCCCTAGCGGGCCTTACAATGAGCAGTTCTTC
J gene: TRBJ2-1
V gene: TRBV4-1
D gene: TRBD2
clone size: NA